The 2 T cell receptor beta chains below come from one sample, sequenced in a study of response to subunit inactivated influenza vaccine. TCRdb reanalysed the RT-PCR reads using MiXCR and keeps one entry per CDR3 protein. This table holds over 650,000 distinct CDR3 sequences, less than 20% found once. Sequences were derived from PBMCs from blood, sampled around 5 days after vaccination. These receptors originate from a man over 45 who received an inactivated influenza vaccine.

This clonotype has ten or more counts. At one of its ends the junction is not consistent with the germline gene, which may arise from a read error. The V call is TRBV11-2, the J call TRBJ2-2, with 8 bases identical to TRBD2. CDR3 length equals 15 residues. The germline V gene encodes CDR1 SGHAT and CDR2 FQNNGV. The CDR3 loop reads CASSLAGRGTGELFF. DNA for the CDR3: TGTGCCAGCAGTTTAGCGGGAAGGGGGACCGGGGAGCTGTTTTTT.

This clonotype was seen a few times. This chain connects TRBV14 to TRBJ2-5, with 7 bases identical to TRBD1. There are 14 residues in the CDR3. Germline assignment: CDR1 SGHDN and CDR2 FVKESK. The J segment lost 5 bases and the V segment lost 2 bases, leaving 5 bases of the junction unmatched. The CDR3: CASSQPGGRETQYF. CDR3 sequence (DNA): TGTGCCAGCAGCCAACCAGGGGGTAGGGAGACCCAGTACTTC.